These T cell receptor beta chains were read from a single sample in a study of OX40 agonist ivuxolimab in advanced cancers. Here immunoSEQ multiplex PCR was the method, and the copy in TCRdb shows in-frame clones only, minus some. The table lists 24,000 or so clones, roughly 85% of them singletons. This material consisted of CD4+ or CD8+ T cells sorted from blood, taken in a trial of the OX40 agonist ivuxolimab. Receptors were obtained from an adult with an advanced solid tumor such as melanoma, head and neck, liver or kidney cancer. The CDR3 runs from the conserved cysteine through the conserved F or W. D genes are given only for firm matches. Some rows mark clone size as missing; the rest say once, few, many or name a class of expanded clone.

j_gene,v_gene,d_gene,abundance,CDR3aa,CDR3nt
TRBJ1-1,TRBV7-2,.,.,CASSPQRGGTEAFF,TGTGCCAGCAGCCCCCAGCGGGGGGGGACTGAAGCTTTCTTT
TRBJ1-1,TRBV7-9,.,.,CASSLARDWTEAFF,TGTGCCAGCAGCTTAGCCCGGGATTGGACTGAAGCTTTCTTT
TRBJ2-3,TRBV7-2,.,.,CASSLFGDLGTDTQYF,TGTGCCAGCAGCTTATTTGGGGACTTGGGCACAGATACGCAGTATTTT
TRBJ2-7,TRBV9,TRBD2,.,CASSTRKRREGRSYEQYF,TGTGCCAGCAGCACCAGAAAGAGGCGGGAGGGCCGGTCCTACGAGCAGTACTTC
TRBJ2-7,TRBV6-5,TRBD2,.,CASSYGQGGTYEQYF,TGTGCCAGCAGTTACGGGCAGGGAGGGACCTACGAGCAGTACTTC
TRBJ1-5,TRBV7-2,.,once,CASSLEAGFNQPQHF,TGTGCCAGCAGCTTAGAAGCAGGGTTCAATCAGCCCCAGCATTTT
TRBJ2-3,TRBV7-9,.,.,CASSLYLATSTDTQYF,TGTGCCAGCAGCTTGTACCTAGCGACTAGCACAGATACGCAGTATTTT
TRBJ1-5,TRBV30,.,few,CAWQFGGGSNQPQHF,TGTGCCTGGCAATTTGGGGGGGGTTCCAATCAGCCCCAGCATTTT
TRBJ2-5,TRBV6-1,.,.,CASSGLGRGLQETQYF,TGTGCCAGCAGTGGGCTTGGCAGGGGCCTCCAAGAGACCCAGTACTTC
TRBJ2-1,TRBV19,.,.,CASSIGGLAFYNEQFF,TGTGCCAGTAGTATCGGAGGCCTAGCGTTTTACAATGAGCAGTTCTTC
TRBJ2-1,TRBV7-3,TRBD2,.,CASAFGLVTGNEQFF,TGTGCCAGCGCCTTTGGACTAGTCACCGGCAATGAGCAGTTCTTC
TRBJ1-5,TRBV27,TRBD1,.,CASSFSGGPAYSNQPQHF,TGTGCCAGCAGTTTTTCAGGGGGCCCTGCTTATAGCAATCAGCCCCAGCATTTT
TRBJ2-3,TRBV5-4,.,.,CASSPRAQSDTQYF,TGTGCCAGCAGCCCACGTGCCCAGTCAGATACGCAGTATTTT
TRBJ1-2,TRBV6-1,.,.,CASSGTRGYTF,TGTGCCAGCAGTGGTACTCGTGGCTACACCTTC
TRBJ1-4,TRBV10-3,TRBD1,.,CAISAGTGVEKLFF,TGTGCCATCAGTGCTGGGACAGGGGTCGAAAAACTGTTTTTT
TRBJ1-1,TRBV6-5,.,.,CASSYSTNTEAFF,TGTGCCAGCAGTTACTCGACGAACACTGAAGCTTTCTTT
TRBJ2-3,TRBV18,.,.,CASSPPRGARGKSSTDTQYF,TGTGCCAGCTCACCGCCGAGGGGGGCCCGCGGTAAATCTAGCACAGATACGCAGTATTTT
TRBJ1-5,TRBV7-8,.,.,CASSLSTGNQPQHF,TGTGCCAGCAGCTTATCTACAGGGAATCAGCCCCAGCATTTT
TRBJ1-6,TRBV9,.,few,CASSVGNYNSPLHF,TGTGCCAGCAGCGTCGGGAACTATAATTCACCCCTCCACTTT
TRBJ1-2,TRBV11-2,TRBD1,.,CASSLDRDRGNGYTF,TGTGCCAGCAGCTTAGATAGGGACAGGGGGAATGGCTACACCTTC
TRBJ1-5,TRBV15,.,.,CATGARGEPQHF,TGTGCCACCGGAGCGAGGGGTGAGCCCCAGCATTTT
TRBJ2-3,TRBV7-3,TRBD2,.,CASSFSGGYTDTQYF,TGTGCCAGCAGCTTCAGCGGGGGCTACACAGATACGCAGTATTTT
TRBJ2-1,TRBV6-5,.,.,CASSYSPHGQFF,TGTGCCAGCAGTTACTCACCTCATGGGCAGTTCTTC
TRBJ2-3,TRBV6-1,TRBD2,.,CATSTSGSADTQYF,TGTGCCACTTCAACTAGCGGGAGCGCAGATACGCAGTATTTT
TRBJ2-3,TRBV29-1,.,.,CSVVLPGTDTQYF,TGCAGCGTTGTTCTCCCCGGCACAGATACGCAGTATTTT
TRBJ2-1,TRBV7-9,TRBD2,.,CASSPPGLASNEQFF,TGTGCCAGCAGCCCCCCGGGACTAGCTAGCAATGAGCAGTTCTTC
TRBJ1-2,TRBV4-3,.,.,CASSQDIRNQKSNYGYTF,TGCGCCAGCAGCCAAGATATCAGGAATCAGAAGAGCAACTATGGCTACACCTTC
TRBJ1-1,TRBV30,.,.,CARRGGVAGRGTEAFF,TGCGCCCGGAGAGGGGGGGTCGCAGGGCGGGGGACTGAAGCTTTCTTT
TRBJ2-7,TRBV5-1,TRBD2,.,CASSIEGLAGKEQYF,TGCGCCAGCAGCATAGAGGGACTAGCGGGAAAGGAGCAGTACTTC
TRBJ2-7,TRBV29-1,.,.,CSVEGSSSYEQYF,TGCAGCGTTGAAGGGTCTAGCTCCTACGAGCAGTACTTC
TRBJ2-7,TRBV6-5,.,once,CASSLGPTYEQYF,TGTGCCAGCAGCCTGGGACCGACCTACGAGCAGTACTTC
TRBJ2-5,TRBV16,.,once,CASSQSVGQETQYF,TGTGCCAGCAGCCAATCAGTCGGGCAAGAGACCCAGTACTTC
TRBJ2-3,TRBV11-2,.,.,CASSLMGADTQYF,TGTGCCAGCAGCCTTATGGGGGCGGATACGCAGTATTTT
TRBJ2-3,TRBV15,TRBD1,.,CATSRTGARADTQYF,TGTGCCACCAGCAGGACAGGGGCGCGAGCAGATACGCAGTATTTT
TRBJ1-2,TRBV11-3,.,once,CASSLGTMSQAGYTF,TGTGCCAGCAGCTTAGGGACAATGAGCCAAGCGGGCTACACCTTC
TRBJ1-2,TRBV25-1,TRBD1,.,CASSESGGYGYTF,TGTGCCAGCAGTGAATCAGGGGGCTATGGCTACACCTTC
TRBJ2-3,TRBV7-6,TRBD2,.,CASSLVGEGRSDTQYF,TGTGCCAGCAGCTTAGTGGGGGAGGGCCGTTCCGATACGCAGTATTTT
TRBJ1-2,TRBV6-6,.,few,CASSGKGRLWGYTF,TGTGCCAGCAGCGGGAAAGGCCGTCTTTGGGGCTACACCTTC
TRBJ1-2,TRBV6-1,.,.,CASSGQGAAPANYGYTF,TGTGCCAGCAGTGGGCAGGGAGCAGCCCCAGCTAACTATGGCTACACCTTC
TRBJ1-1,TRBV27,TRBD1,.,CASSLWARGTGVRYTEAFF,TGTGCCAGCAGTTTATGGGCCCGAGGGACAGGGGTTCGGTACACTGAAGCTTTCTTT
TRBJ1-4,TRBV18,.,once,CASSPRSASTNEKLFF,TGTGCCAGCTCACCACGGTCGGCCTCAACTAATGAAAAACTGTTTTTT
TRBJ1-5,TRBV7-9,.,.,CASSSGPTEGNQPQHF,TGTGCCAGCAGCTCCGGTCCGACAGAGGGCAATCAGCCCCAGCATTTT
TRBJ2-1,TRBV27,.,.,CASRVIGGGEQFF,TGTGCCAGCAGAGTAATTGGGGGCGGCGAGCAGTTCTTC
TRBJ2-1,TRBV12-5,.,.,CASGSPRRSEQFF,TGTGCTAGTGGTTCCCCTCGACGGTCTGAGCAGTTCTTC
TRBJ2-6,TRBV28,.,.,CASRSGANVLTF,TGTGCCAGCAGGTCTGGGGCCAACGTCCTGACTTTC
TRBJ1-2,TRBV5-4,TRBD1,.,CASRQGGDSRTYGYTF,TGTGCCAGCAGACAGGGGGGGGACAGCCGAACCTATGGCTACACCTTC
TRBJ1-6,TRBV30,.,.,CAWTGTSVDSPLHF,TGTGCCTGGACGGGTACGAGTGTGGATTCACCCCTCCACTTT
TRBJ2-6,TRBV7-3,.,.,CASSLTMGIAPSGANVLTF,TGTGCCAGCAGCTTAACGATGGGGATAGCCCCCTCTGGGGCCAACGTCCTGACTTTC
TRBJ1-3,TRBV7-9,.,.,CASSFEGAGNTIYF,TGTGCCAGCAGCTTCGAAGGGGCTGGAAACACCATATATTTT
TRBJ2-7,TRBV5-1,TRBD1,.,CASSPGLGTGGYEQYF,TGCGCCAGCAGCCCCGGCTTGGGGACAGGCGGGTACGAGCAGTACTTC